This T cell receptor beta chain comes out of a study of OX40 agonist ivuxolimab in advanced cancers. Study-wide findings and caveats: Averaged across samples, CD8+ T cells carried more expanded clones than CD4+ did. Clonal expansion from baseline to week 6 occurred in both CD4+ and CD8+ T cells.

On this clone: Antigen: not known.

Germline V gives CDR1 SEHNR, CDR2 FQNEAQ (reference sequence). With V trimmed by 5 bases and J by 4 bases, 11 bases remained unmatched. The CDR3 has 16 residues. Clones were read by immunoSEQ multiplex PCR, and TCRdb kept only the in-frame ones, dropping some. The sample shows tens of thousands of clones, about 74% of them seen only once. This receptor was taken from an adult with an advanced solid tumor such as melanoma, head and neck, liver or kidney cancer. The sequencing here drew on CD4+ or CD8+ T cells sorted from blood, taken in a trial of the OX40 agonist ivuxolimab. The genes are TRBV7-9 and TRBJ1-5; 7 bases map to TRBD1. In DNA form, the CDR3 reads TGTGCCAGCAGCCAAGAGGCTGCGGGACAGAATCAGCCCCAGCATTTT. It yields the protein CASSQEAAGQNQPQHF.